What follows are 2 T cell receptor beta chains derived from one specimen sequenced in a study of shared clonotypes between healthy human individuals (dated by TCRdb to 2019 to 2021). Libraries were prepared through the immunoSEQ multiplex PCR assay. In its TCRdb copy, this immuneACCESS table keeps in-frame sequences only and misses some clones. Where compared with another copy, unresolved V genes explain less than half of these, and the others have no known cause. In this sample the table shows 1,500,000 or so clones, approximately 98.5% of which occur a single time. The ten largest clonotypes hold under 0.45% of the sample. The material sequenced was naive CD4+ T cells sorted from blood. This sample's cell subset or site label indicates: CD45RA+ positively selected. The receptors were gathered from a young man in good health.

The chain carries TRBV20-1 and TRBJ2-7; 7 bases match TRBD1. This CDR3 has 11 residues. Germline assignment: CDR1 DFQATT and CDR2 SNEGSKA (reference sequence). V dropped 7 bases and J dropped 3; count of bases not matched to a gene: 3. Here the CDR3 DNA reads TGCAGTGAGGGGGCAGGCTACGAGCAGTACTTC. Translating it yields CSEGAGYEQYF.

The chain uses TRBV11-3 and TRBJ2-2, with TRBD2 identical over 7 bases. This CDR3 region has 15 residues. Germline CDR1 reads SGHNT; CDR2 reads YENEEA. Germline trimming cut 5 bases from V and 0 bases from J; bases unmatched to any gene: 3. Written as DNA, the CDR3 is TGTGCCAGCAGCCAAGCGGGGTCGAACACCGGGGAGCTGTTTTTT. Its translation is CASSQAGSNTGELFF.